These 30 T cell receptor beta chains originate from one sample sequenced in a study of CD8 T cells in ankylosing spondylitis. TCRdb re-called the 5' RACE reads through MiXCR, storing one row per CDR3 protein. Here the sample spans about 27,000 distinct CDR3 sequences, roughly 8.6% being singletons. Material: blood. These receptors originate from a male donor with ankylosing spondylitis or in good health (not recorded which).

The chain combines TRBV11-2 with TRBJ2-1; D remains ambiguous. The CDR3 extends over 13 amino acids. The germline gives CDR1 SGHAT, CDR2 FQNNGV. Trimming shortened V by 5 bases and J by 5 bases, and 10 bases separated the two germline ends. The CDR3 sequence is CASSLGRNNEQFF. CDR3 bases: TGTGCCAGCAGCCTCGGTCGGAACAATGAGCAGTTCTTC.

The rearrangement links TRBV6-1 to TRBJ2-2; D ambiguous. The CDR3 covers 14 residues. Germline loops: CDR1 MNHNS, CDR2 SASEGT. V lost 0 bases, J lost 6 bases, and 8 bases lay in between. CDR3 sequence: CASSEARGAGELFF. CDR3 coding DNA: TGTGCCAGCAGTGAAGCTAGAGGCGCCGGGGAGCTGTTTTTT.

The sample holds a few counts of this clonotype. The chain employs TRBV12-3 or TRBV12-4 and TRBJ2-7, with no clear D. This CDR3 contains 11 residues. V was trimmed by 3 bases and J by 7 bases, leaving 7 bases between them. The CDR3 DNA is TGTGCCAGCAGTTTGTCTTTGGAGCAGTACTTC. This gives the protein CASSLSLEQYF.

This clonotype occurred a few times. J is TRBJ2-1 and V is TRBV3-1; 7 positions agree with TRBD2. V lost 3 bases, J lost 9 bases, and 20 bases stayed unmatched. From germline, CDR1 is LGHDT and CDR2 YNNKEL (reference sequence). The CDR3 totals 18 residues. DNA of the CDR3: TGTGCCAGCAGCCAGGACTCTGCCGGACTAGTGAGGTACGGTGAGCAGTTCTTC. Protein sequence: CASSQDSAGLVRYGEQFF.

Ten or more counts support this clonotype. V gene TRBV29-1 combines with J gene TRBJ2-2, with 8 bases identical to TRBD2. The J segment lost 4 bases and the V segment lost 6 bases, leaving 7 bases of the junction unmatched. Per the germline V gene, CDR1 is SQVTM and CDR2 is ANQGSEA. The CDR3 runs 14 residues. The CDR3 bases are TGCAGCGTCCCGGGACTAGACTCCACCGGGGAGCTGTTTTTT. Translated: CSVPGLDSTGELFF.

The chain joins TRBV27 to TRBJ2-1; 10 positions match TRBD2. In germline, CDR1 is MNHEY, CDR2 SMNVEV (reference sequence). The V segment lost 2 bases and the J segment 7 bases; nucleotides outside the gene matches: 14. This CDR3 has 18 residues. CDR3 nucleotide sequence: TGTGCCAGCAGTTTAATATTCAGCGGGAGGGCTCTGGGGAATGAGCAGTTCTTC. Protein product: CASSLIFSGRALGNEQFF.

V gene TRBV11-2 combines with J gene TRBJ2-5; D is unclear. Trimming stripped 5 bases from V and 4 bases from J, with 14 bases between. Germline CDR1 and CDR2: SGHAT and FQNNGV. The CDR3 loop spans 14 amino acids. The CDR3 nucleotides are TGTGCCAGCAGCCCAGTGGTAGCAGGAGAGACCCAGTACTTC. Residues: CASSPVVAGETQYF. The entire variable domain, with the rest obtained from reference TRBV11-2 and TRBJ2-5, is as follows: EAGVAQSPRYKIIEKRQSVAFWCNPISGHATLYWYQQILGQGPKLLIQFQNNGVVDDSQLPKDRFSAERLKGVDSTLKIQPAKLEDSAVYLCASSPVVAGETQYFGPGTRLLVL.

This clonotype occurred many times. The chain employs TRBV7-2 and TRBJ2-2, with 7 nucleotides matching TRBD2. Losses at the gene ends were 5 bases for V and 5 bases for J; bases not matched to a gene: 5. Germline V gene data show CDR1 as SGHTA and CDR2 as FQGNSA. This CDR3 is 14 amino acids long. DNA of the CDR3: TGTGCCAGCAGCCCAGGCGGGGGTACCGGGGAGCTGTTTTTT. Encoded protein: CASSPGGGTGELFF.

The CDR3 here is CASGLGGANTGELFF. CDR3 DNA sequence: TGTGCCAGCGGCCTGGGGGGCGCGAACACCGGGGAGCTGTTTTTT. The J gene is TRBJ2-2, the V gene TRBV6-6, with D tentatively TRBD1 or TRBD2 (6 bases each). Germline V gene sequence: CDR1 MNHNY, CDR2 SVGAGI (reference sequence). Trimming left V 8 bases short and J 0 bases short, with 13 bases between. The CDR3 is 15 residues long.

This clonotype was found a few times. CDR3: CASSLAGLSGKLFF. CDR3 DNA: TGTGCCAGCAGTTTGGCAGGGTTGAGTGGAAAACTGTTTTTT. This chain joins TRBV6-5 and TRBJ1-4, with D possibly matching TRBD1 (5 bases). V was shortened by 4 bases and J by 10 bases, with 16 bases between the two germline ends. In germline, CDR1 is MNHEY, CDR2 SVGAGI. CDR3 size: 14 residues.

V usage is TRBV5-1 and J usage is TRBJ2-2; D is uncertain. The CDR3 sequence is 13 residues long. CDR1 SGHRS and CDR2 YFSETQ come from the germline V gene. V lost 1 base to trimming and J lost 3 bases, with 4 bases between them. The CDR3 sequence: CASSLSDTGELFF. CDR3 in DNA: TGCGCCAGCAGCTTGTCAGACACCGGGGAGCTGTTTTTT.

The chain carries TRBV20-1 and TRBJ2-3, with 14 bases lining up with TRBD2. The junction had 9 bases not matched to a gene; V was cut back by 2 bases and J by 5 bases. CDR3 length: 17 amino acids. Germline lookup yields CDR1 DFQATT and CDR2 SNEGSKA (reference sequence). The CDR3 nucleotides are TGCAGTGCTAGAACCGGACTAGCGGGGGGCAGGGTAGATACGCAGTATTTT. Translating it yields CSARTGLAGGRVDTQYF.

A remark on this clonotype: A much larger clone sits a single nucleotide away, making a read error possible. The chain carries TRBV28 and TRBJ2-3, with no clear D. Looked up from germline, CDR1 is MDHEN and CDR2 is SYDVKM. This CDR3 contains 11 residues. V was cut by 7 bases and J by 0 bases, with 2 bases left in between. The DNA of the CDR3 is TGTGCCAGCACAAGCACAGATACGCAGTATTTT. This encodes CASTSTDTQYF. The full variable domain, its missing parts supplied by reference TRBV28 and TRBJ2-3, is DVKVTQSSRYLVKRTGEKVFLECVQDMDHENMFWYRQDPGLGLRLIYFSYDVKMKEKGDIPEGYSVSREKKERFSLILESASTNQTSMYLCASTSTDTQYFGPGTRLTVL.

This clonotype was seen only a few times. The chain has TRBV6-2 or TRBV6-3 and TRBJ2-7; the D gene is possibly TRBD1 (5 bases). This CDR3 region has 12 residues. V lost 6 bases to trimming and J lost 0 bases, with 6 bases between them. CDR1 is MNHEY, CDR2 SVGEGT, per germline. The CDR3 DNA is TGTGCCAGCAGGGACACCTCCTACGAGCAGTACGTC. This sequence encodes CASRDTSYEQYV.

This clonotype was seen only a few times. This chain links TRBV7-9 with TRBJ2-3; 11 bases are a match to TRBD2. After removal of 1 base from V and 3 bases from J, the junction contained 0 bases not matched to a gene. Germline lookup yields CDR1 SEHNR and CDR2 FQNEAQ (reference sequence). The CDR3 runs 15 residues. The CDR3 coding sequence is TGTGCCAGCAGCTTAGTAGCGGGAGGGACAGATACGCAGTATTTT. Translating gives CASSLVAGGTDTQYF.

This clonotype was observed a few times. The CDR3 spells CASSDRPDNTGELFF. The CDR3 nucleotides read TGTGCCAGCAGTGATCGGCCTGATAACACCGGGGAGCTGTTTTTT. The chain carries TRBV6-4 and TRBJ2-2; D gene ambiguous. The CDR3 has 15 residues. CDR1 and CDR2 (germline): MRHNA, SNTAGT. V lost 3 bases to trimming and J lost 2 bases, with 10 bases between them.

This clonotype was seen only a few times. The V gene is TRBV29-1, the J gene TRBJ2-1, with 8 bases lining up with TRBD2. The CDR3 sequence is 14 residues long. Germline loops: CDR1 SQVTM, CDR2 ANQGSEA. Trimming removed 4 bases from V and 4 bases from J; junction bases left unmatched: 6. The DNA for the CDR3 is TGCAGCGTTGCCGCCGGGGGGGCTTACAATGAGCAGTTCTTC. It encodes CSVAAGGAYNEQFF.

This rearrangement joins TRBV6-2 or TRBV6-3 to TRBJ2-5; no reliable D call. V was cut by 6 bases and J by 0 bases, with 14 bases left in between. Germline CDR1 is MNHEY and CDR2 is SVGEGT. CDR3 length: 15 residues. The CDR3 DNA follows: TGTGCCAGCAGGCCAACTGACGGCGACCAAGAGACCCAGTACTTC. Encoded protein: CASRPTDGDQETQYF.

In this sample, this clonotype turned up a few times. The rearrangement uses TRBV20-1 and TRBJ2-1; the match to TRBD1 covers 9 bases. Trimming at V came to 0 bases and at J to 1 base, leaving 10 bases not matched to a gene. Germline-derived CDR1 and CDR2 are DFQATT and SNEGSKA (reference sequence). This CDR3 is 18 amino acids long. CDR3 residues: CSARDSGQGSSSYNEQFF. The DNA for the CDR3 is TGCAGTGCTAGAGATTCTGGACAGGGGTCCAGTTCCTACAATGAGCAGTTCTTC.

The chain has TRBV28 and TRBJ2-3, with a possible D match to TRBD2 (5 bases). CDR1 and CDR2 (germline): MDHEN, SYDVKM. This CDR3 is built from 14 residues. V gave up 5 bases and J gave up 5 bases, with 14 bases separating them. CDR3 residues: CASSPTGSRDTQYF. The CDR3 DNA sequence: TGTGCCAGCAGTCCGACGGGGTCTCGAGATACGCAGTATTTT.

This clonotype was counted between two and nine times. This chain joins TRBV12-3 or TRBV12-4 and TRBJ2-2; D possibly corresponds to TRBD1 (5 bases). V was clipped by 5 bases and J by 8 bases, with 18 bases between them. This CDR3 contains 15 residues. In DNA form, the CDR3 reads TGTGCCAGCAGTCACAGGTTTCGGAAAGCGGGGGAGCTGTTTTTT. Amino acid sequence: CASSHRFRKAGELFF.

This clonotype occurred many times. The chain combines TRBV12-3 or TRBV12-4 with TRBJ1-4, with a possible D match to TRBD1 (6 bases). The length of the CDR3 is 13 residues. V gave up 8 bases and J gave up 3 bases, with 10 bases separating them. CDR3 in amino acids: CASQGGANEKLFF. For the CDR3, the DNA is TGTGCCAGCCAAGGGGGGGCTAATGAAAAACTGTTTTTT.

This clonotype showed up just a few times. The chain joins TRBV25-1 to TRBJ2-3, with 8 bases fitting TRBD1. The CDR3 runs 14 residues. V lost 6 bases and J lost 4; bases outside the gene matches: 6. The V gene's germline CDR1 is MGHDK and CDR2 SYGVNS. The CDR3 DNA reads TGTGCCAGCAGGCGGACAGGGCCCGCAGATACGCAGTATTTT. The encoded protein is CASRRTGPADTQYF.

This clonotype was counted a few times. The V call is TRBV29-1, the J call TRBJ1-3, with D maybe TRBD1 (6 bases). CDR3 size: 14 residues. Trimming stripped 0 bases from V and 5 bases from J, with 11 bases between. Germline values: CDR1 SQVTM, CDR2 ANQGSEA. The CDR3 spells CSVEEVGARNTIYF. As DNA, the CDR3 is TGCAGCGTTGAAGAAGTGGGGGCTCGAAACACCATATATTTT.

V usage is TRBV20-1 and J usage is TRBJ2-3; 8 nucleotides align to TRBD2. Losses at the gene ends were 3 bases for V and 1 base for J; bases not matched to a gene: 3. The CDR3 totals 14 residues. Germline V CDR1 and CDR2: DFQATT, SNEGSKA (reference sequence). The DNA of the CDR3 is TGCAGTGCTAGGCGGGAGGTCCGCACAGATACGCAGTATTTT. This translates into CSARREVRTDTQYF.

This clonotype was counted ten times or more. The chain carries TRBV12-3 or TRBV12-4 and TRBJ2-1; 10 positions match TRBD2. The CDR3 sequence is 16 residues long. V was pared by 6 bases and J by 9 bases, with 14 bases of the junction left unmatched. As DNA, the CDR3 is TGTGCCAGCAGGGAGGGGCTAGCGGGGGCCCCGGGTGAGCAGTTCTTC. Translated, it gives CASREGLAGAPGEQFF.

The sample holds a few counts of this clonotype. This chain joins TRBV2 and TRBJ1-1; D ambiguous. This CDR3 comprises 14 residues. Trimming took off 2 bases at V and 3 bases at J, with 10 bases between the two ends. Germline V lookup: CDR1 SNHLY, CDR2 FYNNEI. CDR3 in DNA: TGTGCCAGCAGTGAACGAGCGGCCTACACTGAAGCTTTCTTT. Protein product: CASSERAAYTEAFF.

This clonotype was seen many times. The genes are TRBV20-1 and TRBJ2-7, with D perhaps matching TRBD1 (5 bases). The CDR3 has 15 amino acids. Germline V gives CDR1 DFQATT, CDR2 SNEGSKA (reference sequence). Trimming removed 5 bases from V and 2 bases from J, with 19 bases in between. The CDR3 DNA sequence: TGCAGTGCTCCCTCCTCATTCGCAGGGCCCTACGAGCAGTACTTC. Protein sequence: CSAPSSFAGPYEQYF.

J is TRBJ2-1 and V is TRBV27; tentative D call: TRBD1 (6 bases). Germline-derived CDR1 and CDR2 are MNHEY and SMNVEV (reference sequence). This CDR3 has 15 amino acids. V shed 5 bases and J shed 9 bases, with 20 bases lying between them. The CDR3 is CASSEFVASRGEQFF. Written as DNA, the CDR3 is TGTGCCAGCAGTGAGTTCGTCGCATCCAGGGGTGAGCAGTTCTTC.

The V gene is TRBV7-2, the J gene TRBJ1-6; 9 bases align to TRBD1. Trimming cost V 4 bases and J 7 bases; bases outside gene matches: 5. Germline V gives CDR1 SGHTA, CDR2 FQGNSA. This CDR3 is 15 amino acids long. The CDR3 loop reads CASSSLTGGNSPLHF. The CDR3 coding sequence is TGTGCCAGCAGCTCCTTAACAGGGGGCAATTCACCCCTCCACTTT.